Below, 4 T cell receptor beta chains from the same sample are listed, as sequenced in a study of technical replicates of blood from several donors. TCRdb's table, derived via immunoSEQ multiplex PCR, lists solely in-frame clones and lacks some. The sample consists of 15,000 to 20,000 clones, around 80% of them appearing once. The material sequenced was PBMCs. These receptors originate from a human donor in good health.

V gene TRBV5-1 combines with J gene TRBJ2-2, with TRBD2 as a possible D gene (5 bases). Per the germline V gene, CDR1 is SGHRS and CDR2 is YFSETQ. This CDR3 has 16 amino acids. Trimming pared 4 bases from V and 0 bases from J, leaving 13 bases between. CDR3 sequence (DNA): TGCGCCAGCAGCCTGAGGGCGATAACGAACACCGGGGAGCTGTTTTTT. This translates into CASSLRAITNTGELFF. Using reference TRBV5-1 and TRBJ2-2 for the parts outside the CDR3, the full variable domain is KAGVTQTPRYLIKTRGQQVTLSCSPISGHRSVSWYQQTPGQGLQFLFEYFSETQRNKGNFPGRFSGRQFSNSRSEMNVSTLELGDSALYLCASSLRAITNTGELFFGEGSRLTVL.

This clone was recorded a few times. This chain joins TRBV4-2 and TRBJ2-7; D perhaps matches TRBD2 (6 bases). This CDR3 comprises 12 residues. Trimming removed 3 bases at V and 3 bases at J, with 6 bases between. CDR1 is LGHNA and CDR2 is YNFKEQ in the germline V gene. Written as DNA, the CDR3 is TGTGCCAGCAGCCAGGGGGGCTACGAGCAGTACTTC. Residues: CASSQGGYEQYF.

A single count supports this clone. The chain is built from TRBV4-1 and TRBJ1-1; D unresolved. In germline, CDR1 is MGHRA, CDR2 YSYEKL. This CDR3 is built from 15 residues. The V end lost 1 base, the J end lost 1 base, and 10 bases lay between the germline ends. This CDR3 is CASSQVSGENTEAFF. For the CDR3, the DNA is TGCGCCAGCAGCCAAGTGTCAGGTGAGAACACTGAAGCTTTCTTT.

The chain is built from TRBV5-1 and TRBJ1-1; 9 bases line up with TRBD1. CDR1 and CDR2 (germline): SGHRS, YFSETQ. This CDR3 spans 19 amino acids. After removal of 5 bases from V and 0 bases from J, the junction contained 17 bases not matched to a gene. DNA for the CDR3: TGCGCCAGCAGGAGGGGAGGATCCGGACAGGGGAGAATGAACACTGAAGCTTTCTTT. This encodes CASRRGGSGQGRMNTEAFF. The variable domain in full, with the rest retrieved from reference TRBV5-1 and TRBJ1-1, is KAGVTQTPRYLIKTRGQQVTLSCSPISGHRSVSWYQQTPGQGLQFLFEYFSETQRNKGNFPGRFSGRQFSNSRSEMNVSTLELGDSALYLCASRRGGSGQGRMNTEAFFGQGTRLTVV.